One T cell receptor beta chain is described in this entry. Antigen specificity is unknown. The data originate from a study of beta chain features in type 1 diabetes. General study points: TCRB CDR3 length was moderately but significantly reduced in all four CD4+ subsets of Type 1 diabetes patients.

The CDR3 totals 15 residues. CDR1 is SEHNR, CDR2 FQNEAQ, per germline (reference sequence). V lost 5 bases to trimming and J lost 1 base, with 13 bases between them. Every isolated RNA sample was fully reverse transcribed, so sequencing captured expressed TCRB transcripts. Clones were sequenced by immunoSEQ multiplex PCR, and TCRdb holds only the in-frame ones, with some missing. Here the sample spans 550,000 to 850,000 clones, over 10% being singletons. The sequence came from a man younger than 35 with type 1 diabetes. The chain is built from TRBV7-9 and TRBJ2-3; a possible D gene is TRBD1 (6 bases). Specimen: naive CD4+ T cells from blood. Here the CDR3 DNA reads TGTGCCAGCAGCCTAGGACAGCCGGGCACAGATACGCAGTATTTT. It translates to CASSLGQPGTDTQYF.